Here is one TCR beta chain with its context. Germline V gene sequence: CDR1 SQVTM, CDR2 ANQGSEA. V was trimmed by 5 bases and J by 8 bases, leaving 12 bases between them. This CDR3 is 11 amino acids long. The source of the sample is a study of blood T cell repertoires in COVID-19. Using immunoSEQ multiplex PCR, the repertoire was profiled, and TCRdb retains in-frame clones only, with some absent. This sample carries hundreds of thousands of clones, roughly 90% of them seen once, and the ten largest clones take 0.65% to 0.95%. The chain recombines TRBV29-1 with TRBJ1-1, with a weak D call TRBD1 (5 bases). The source of this sequence is a woman in her twenties or thirties with acute or convalescent COVID-19. The sequenced sample consisted of peripheral blood. CDR3 residues: CSVFWTREAFF. The CDR3 nucleotides are TGCAGCGTTTTTTGGACAAGAGAAGCTTTCTTT.